Below, 27 T cell receptor beta chains from the same sample are listed, as sequenced in a study of T cell responses to AZD1222 COVID-19 vaccine. Some clones are missing from TCRdb's copy, which holds only in-frame ones; the method was immunoSEQ multiplex PCR. The data hold about 180,000 clones, with approximately 86% observed a single time. The source material was peripheral blood, sampled 28 days after the second AZD1222 dose. These receptors all stem from an adult who received the AZD1222 COVID-19 vaccine.

This chain connects TRBV10-1 to TRBJ2-3; 11 bases match TRBD2. The CDR3 has 18 amino acids. The V and J ends lost 9 bases and 0 bases, in that order; junction bases with no gene match: 14. The germline gives CDR1 WNHNN, CDR2 SYGVQD (reference sequence). The CDR3 nucleotides are TGCGCCAGTCTTCTCCCACTAGCGGGGGTCTCTAGCACAGATACGCAGTATTTT. Its translation: CASLLPLAGVSSTDTQYF.

The rearrangement links TRBV19 to TRBJ2-3; 7 bases align to TRBD2. The CDR3 totals 16 residues. CDR1 and CDR2 (germline): LNHDA, SQIVND (reference sequence). V lost 3 bases, J lost 6 bases, and 12 bases stayed unmatched. CDR3 sequence (DNA): TGTGCCAGTAGTATTCTGTCTAGCGGTGCTAGGGATACGCAGTATTTT. Encoded protein: CASSILSSGARDTQYF.

The CDR3 loop is CSVLRAGANVLTF. CDR3 nucleotide sequence: TGCAGCGTTTTAAGGGCTGGGGCCAACGTCCTGACTTTC. This sequence joins TRBV29-1 and TRBJ2-6; no clear D. Trimming left V 5 bases short and J 2 bases short, with 7 bases between. CDR1 and CDR2 from the germline V gene are SQVTM and ANQGSEA. The CDR3 sequence is 13 residues long.

The chain is built from TRBV9 and TRBJ2-2; possible D gene TRBD1, 6 bases. This CDR3 is 14 amino acids long. The germline V gene encodes CDR1 SGDLS and CDR2 YYNGEE. Deletions cut 4 bases from V and 7 bases from J, with 14 bases between. The CDR3 spells CASSTQGLSGELFF. As DNA, the CDR3 is TGTGCCAGCAGCACACAGGGTCTCAGCGGGGAGCTGTTTTTT.

This clone was detected a few times. The chain recombines TRBV5-4 with TRBJ1-6; D is unclear. This CDR3 is 12 amino acids long. The V end was cut by 1 base, the J end by 7 bases, with 3 bases between. The germline gives CDR1 SGHNT, CDR2 YYREEE (reference sequence). The CDR3, as DNA: TGTGCCAGCAGCTTGTTCAATTCACCCCTCCACTTT. Translating gives CASSLFNSPLHF.

The chain employs TRBV25-1 and TRBJ1-1; tentatively, D is TRBD1 (5 bases). The CDR3 contains 14 residues. The germline V gene has CDR1 MGHDK and CDR2 SYGVNS. V was trimmed by 6 bases and J by 0 bases, leaving 11 bases between them. Here the CDR3 DNA reads TGTGCCAGCAGCCCACGACAGATGAACACTGAAGCTTTCTTT. Protein product: CASSPRQMNTEAFF.

The chain employs TRBV5-5 and TRBJ1-1; maybe TRBD1 (6 bases). The CDR3 consists of 15 residues. CDR1 is SGHKS and CDR2 is YYEKEE in the germline V gene (reference sequence). V was cut by 3 bases and J by 7 bases, with 19 bases left in between. CDR3 sequence (DNA): TGTGCCAGCAGCTCTTTTTGGGGGCGCACAGGTGAAGCTTTCTTT. Its protein product is CASSSFWGRTGEAFF.

The chain has TRBV28 and TRBJ2-4; D might be TRBD2 (6 bases). Trimming removed 5 bases from V and 0 bases from J, with 14 bases in between. This CDR3 is 16 amino acids long. Germline V gives CDR1 MDHEN, CDR2 SYDVKM. The CDR3 nucleotides are TGTGCCAGCAGTCCCCCCGGGACTCTAGCCAAAAACATTCAGTACTTC. This translates into CASSPPGTLAKNIQYF.

V usage is TRBV5-6 and J usage is TRBJ2-7; D remains ambiguous. The germline CDR1 and CDR2 sequences are SGHDT and YYEEEE. The V end was cut by 1 base, the J end by 7 bases, with 12 bases between. The CDR3 has 13 residues. The CDR3 bases are TGTGCCAGCAGCTTGACCTCCCCCGGTGAGCAGTACTTC. It translates to CASSLTSPGEQYF.

This chain links TRBV9 with TRBJ1-3; a possible D gene is TRBD1 (6 bases). V gave up 5 bases and J gave up 0 bases, with 9 bases separating them. CDR3 length: 14 amino acids. The germline V gene encodes CDR1 SGDLS and CDR2 YYNGEE. CDR3 sequence reads: CASRPDSSGNTIYF. The CDR3 nucleotides read TGTGCCAGCAGACCGGACAGCTCTGGAAACACCATATATTTT.

The chain carries TRBV4-1 and TRBJ2-2; D is tentatively TRBD1 or TRBD2 (5 bases each). Germline lookup yields CDR1 MGHRA and CDR2 YSYEKL. This CDR3 is 20 amino acids long. Trimming cost V 0 bases and J 0 bases, with 20 bases left between them. The CDR3 reads CASSQDRDGRAGPNTGELFF. CDR3 DNA: TGCGCCAGCAGCCAAGATAGGGACGGTCGGGCAGGGCCGAACACCGGGGAGCTGTTTTTT.

This rearrangement joins TRBV5-5 to TRBJ1-6; 7 bases align to TRBD1. V was pared by 4 bases and J by 9 bases, with 7 bases of the junction left unmatched. The CDR3 sequence is 14 residues long. Germline V lookup: CDR1 SGHKS, CDR2 YYEKEE (reference sequence). The CDR3 reads CASSPTGAGSPLHF. CDR3 coding DNA: TGTGCCAGCAGCCCCACAGGGGCGGGTTCACCCCTCCACTTT.

The chain has TRBV6-5 and TRBJ2-7, with TRBD1 matching over 7 bases. The CDR3 is made up of 12 amino acids. Germline V gene lookup returns CDR1 MNHEY and CDR2 SVGAGI. The J segment lost 3 bases and the V segment lost 8 bases, leaving 4 bases of the junction unmatched. CDR3 DNA: TGTGCCAGCGGACAGGCGTACTACGAGCAGTACTTC. This gives the protein CASGQAYYEQYF.

Only one count was recorded for this clone. J is TRBJ1-2 and V is TRBV7-9; TRBD1 matches 10 bases. After removal of 5 bases from V and 8 bases from J, the junction contained 8 bases not matched to a gene. CDR1 and CDR2 (germline): SEHNR, FQNEAQ (reference sequence). CDR3 size: 14 residues. The CDR3 protein is CASSPGQGVYGYTF. In DNA form, the CDR3 reads TGTGCCAGCAGCCCTGGACAGGGGGTTTACGGCTACACCTTC. Together with reference TRBV7-9 and TRBJ1-2, the CDR3 gives the full variable domain: DTGVSQNPRHKITKRGQNVTFRCDPISEHNRLYWYRQTLGQGPEFLTYFQNEAQLEKSRLLSDRFSAERPKGSFSTLEIQRTEQGDSAMYLCASSPGQGVYGYTFGSGTRLTVV.

The chain has TRBV6-5 and TRBJ1-2; the D is unclear. V gave up 1 base and J gave up 8 bases, with 8 bases separating them. The germline CDR1 and CDR2 sequences are MNHEY and SVGAGI. This CDR3 has 12 amino acids. CDR3 in amino acids: CASSYLGYGYTF. In DNA form, the CDR3 reads TGTGCCAGCAGTTACTTGGGGTACGGCTACACCTTC.

J is TRBJ1-2 and V is TRBV28; D gene uncertain. V lost 3 bases and J 4 bases, leaving 12 bases between the germline ends. The CDR3 totals 14 residues. Germline CDR1 reads MDHEN; CDR2 reads SYDVKM. CDR3 loop: CASSFVGLGYGYTF. Written as DNA, the CDR3 is TGTGCCAGCAGTTTTGTAGGATTGGGCTATGGCTACACCTTC.

V is TRBV11-1 and J is TRBJ2-1; weak D call: TRBD2 (6 bases). V shed 1 base and J shed 10 bases, with 11 bases lying between them. In germline, CDR1 is SGHAT, CDR2 FQDESV (reference sequence). The CDR3 totals 13 residues. CDR3 nucleotides: TGTGCCAGCAGCTTAGGGAGGGTGGGGGAGCAGTTCTTC. Protein sequence: CASSLGRVGEQFF.

V usage is TRBV5-4 and J usage is TRBJ1-2, with D tentatively TRBD1 (5 bases). Trimming cost V 4 bases and J 1 base, with 8 bases left between them. The germline V gene has CDR1 SGHNT and CDR2 YYREEE (reference sequence). CDR3 size: 13 residues. Here the CDR3 reads CASSRDSNYGYTF. CDR3 sequence (DNA): TGTGCCAGCAGCCGCGACAGTAACTATGGCTACACCTTC.

This clone was counted once. The V gene is TRBV29-1, the J gene TRBJ2-7, with 8 positions matching TRBD1. V shed 4 bases and J 6 bases; nucleotides not matched to a gene: 8. This CDR3 region has 13 residues. The germline V gene encodes CDR1 SQVTM and CDR2 ANQGSEA. CDR3 coding DNA: TGCAGCGTTGTTCAGCAGGGGGCGGGCGAGCAGTACTTC. Translation: CSVVQQGAGEQYF.

The V gene is TRBV7-9, the J gene TRBJ1-1; D unclear. V was shortened by 1 base and J by 3 bases, with 6 bases between the two germline ends. In germline, CDR1 is SEHNR, CDR2 FQNEAQ (reference sequence). This CDR3 is built from 13 residues. CDR3 in DNA: TGTGCCAGCAGCTTAGGTGAAGACACTGAAGCTTTCTTT. It codes for CASSLGEDTEAFF.

In nucleotides, the CDR3 is TGTGCCAGCAGCGCGACTAGCGGGGGCTCCTACAATGAGCAGTTCTTC. Protein product: CASSATSGGSYNEQFF. The gene calls are TRBV9 and TRBJ2-1; 12 nucleotides align to TRBD2. The germline V gene encodes CDR1 SGDLS and CDR2 YYNGEE. This CDR3 region has 16 residues. Trimming at V came to 3 bases and at J to 0 bases, leaving 1 base not matched to a gene. Full variable domain (outside the CDR3, taken from reference TRBV9 and TRBJ2-1): DSGVTQTPKHLITATGQRVTLRCSPRSGDLSVYWYQQSLDQGLQFLIQYYNGEERAKGNILERFSAQQFPDLHSELNLSSLELGDSALYFCASSATSGGSYNEQFFGPGTRLTVL.

The genes are TRBV6-2 or TRBV6-3 and TRBJ2-7; D ambiguous. The V and J ends lost 0 bases and 2 bases respectively, with 20 bases between them. Germline V CDR1 and CDR2: MNHEY, SVGEGT. The CDR3 length is 18 residues. The CDR3 region is CASSYSTRGSPTPYEQYF. The DNA for the CDR3 is TGTGCCAGCAGTTACTCGACGCGAGGCAGCCCCACACCCTACGAGCAGTACTTC.

The genes are TRBV28 and TRBJ2-7; 11 bases map to TRBD2. The CDR3 sequence is 15 residues long. Germline CDR1 reads MDHEN; CDR2 reads SYDVKM. The V and J ends lost 7 bases and 3 bases, in that order; junction bases with no gene match: 8. CDR3 sequence: CASTPTSGTVYEQYF. For the CDR3, the DNA is TGTGCCAGCACCCCGACTAGCGGGACGGTCTACGAGCAGTACTTC.

The chain has TRBV3-1 (or the pseudogene TRBV3-2) and TRBJ1-1; 7 bases are a match to TRBD1. Per the germline V gene, CDR1 is LGHDT and CDR2 is YNNKEL (reference sequence). This CDR3 has 15 amino acids. Trimming at V came to 1 base and at J to 5 bases, leaving 7 bases not matched to a gene. DNA for the CDR3: TGTGCCAGCAGCCAAGTCGGCAGGGGGATGACTGAAGCTTTCTTT. It encodes CASSQVGRGMTEAFF.

The rearrangement joins TRBV7-3 to TRBJ2-3; either TRBD1 or TRBD2 may fit D (5 bases each). Trimming took 5 bases from V and 6 from J, leaving 15 bases between them. Germline CDR1 reads SGHTA; CDR2 reads FQGTGA. This CDR3 has 14 amino acids. The CDR3 reads CASSPKRGGDTQYF. CDR3 DNA sequence: TGTGCCAGCAGCCCCAAAAGGGGCGGGGATACGCAGTATTTT.

The V call is TRBV11-2, the J call TRBJ2-7, with 8 bases matching TRBD1. The CDR3 has 14 amino acids. Trimming at V came to 6 bases and at J to 2 bases, leaving 6 bases not matched to a gene. Germline CDR1 SGHAT, CDR2 FQNNGV. CDR3 coding DNA: TGTGCCAGCAGGGTGACAGGGGCGACCTACGAGCAGTACTTC. It is translated as CASRVTGATYEQYF.

A word on this clone: The sample holds other DNA sequences that translate to the same CDR3. The rearrangement joins TRBV19 to TRBJ1-1; no clear D. Deletions cut 4 bases from V and 1 base from J, with 7 bases between. The CDR3 sequence is 13 residues long. Germline V CDR1 and CDR2: LNHDA, SQIVND (reference sequence). CDR3 loop: CASSTTANTEAFF. The CDR3 DNA reads as TGTGCCAGTAGTACCACAGCGAACACTGAAGCTTTCTTT.